Only a few counts were recorded for the clone carrying this T cell receptor beta chain. Its antigen is unidentified. Sequencing targeted expressed TCRB transcripts, as all isolated RNA had been reverse transcribed. Assay: immunoSEQ multiplex PCR; the TCRdb copy retains only in-frame clones and omits some. The table lists fewer than 300,000 clones, roughly 10% of them singletons. Germline loops: CDR1 MDHEN, CDR2 SYDVKM. Trimming took off 8 bases at V and 0 bases at J, with 16 bases between the two ends. The CDR3 is 15 amino acids. This sample is part of a study of beta chain features in type 1 diabetes. Findings and caveats of the study: Sampled from patients, naive, central memory and Treg TCRB repertoires appeared more similar than those sampled from healthy donors. Across all four CD4+ subsets, people with type 1 diabetes showed modestly shorter TCRB CDR3s. Patients with type 1 diabetes showed fewer VDJ junction insertions and more deletions.

Researchers reported sorting CD4+ naive, central memory, regulatory and stem cell-like memory cells via CD45RO/CCR7/CD25/CD127/CD95/CD27. The sequenced sample consisted of naive CD4+ T cells from blood. This chain joins TRBV28 and TRBJ1-1; perhaps TRBD1 as D (5 bases). The clonotype was recovered from a man under 40 with type 1 diabetes. CDR3 sequence: CASRSGGAMNTEAFF. The CDR3, as DNA: TGTGCCAGCCGATCCGGGGGTGCCATGAACACTGAAGCTTTCTTT.